Below, 7 T cell receptor beta chains from the same sample are listed, as sequenced in a study of CD8+CD57+ T cells in acquired aplastic anemia. The use of genomic DNA as template underpinned the TCR beta VDJ and CDR3 profiling. TCRdb itself ran the reads through MiXCR, one entry per CDR3 protein. The table records 120,000 or so distinct CDR3 sequences, 30% to 45% of them present only once. All sequencing subjects had displayed CD8+CD57+ cell expansion on flow cytometry. Sequenced material: sorted CD4+, CD8+, or CD8+CD57+ T cells (not recorded which) from PBMCs. The receptors were sampled from a human donor with aplastic anemia.

Ten or more counts support this clonotype. This chain uses TRBV5-1 with TRBJ2-2; 10 positions agree with TRBD2. The CDR3 covers 16 residues. V lost 5 bases to trimming and J lost 2 bases; unmatched junction nucleotides: 6. Germline CDR1 is SGHRS and CDR2 is YFSETQ. The DNA of the CDR3 is TGCGCCAGCAGTGGAGGACTAGCGGAAAACACCGGGGAGCTGTTTTTT. Amino acids: CASSGGLAENTGELFF.

Points on this clonotype: This may come from a read error, since a much larger clone is one base off. This rearrangement joins TRBV27 to TRBJ1-2; 7 bases line up with TRBD1. The germline V gene encodes CDR1 MNHEY and CDR2 SMNVEV (reference sequence). The length of the CDR3 is 11 residues. CDR3 DNA sequence: TGTGCCAGCAGTCGGGACAGAGAACCCTTCTTC. This gives the protein CASSRDREPFF.

This clonotype was counted a few times. Germline and junction disagree at one end, which may indicate a read error. The V call is TRBV3-1, the J call TRBJ2-3; unclear D gene. The CDR3 is made up of 13 amino acids. In germline, CDR1 is LGHDT, CDR2 YNNKEL (reference sequence). CDR3 residues: CASSQDRRRTRYF. The CDR3 bases are TGTGCCAGCAGCCAAGATCGAAGGAGAACGCGGTATTTT.

This clonotype appeared many times. This sequence joins TRBV6-5 and TRBJ1-1, with D unclear. Germline V gives CDR1 MNHEY, CDR2 SVGAGI. The CDR3 loop spans 13 amino acids. V dropped 7 bases and J dropped 4 bases, with 13 bases sitting between them. CDR3 in DNA: TGTGCCAGCACCTCCGTATGGGCCACTGAAGCTTTCTTT. Protein: CASTSVWATEAFF.

The rearrangement joins TRBV10-3 to TRBJ2-7, with no clear D. The CDR3 has 15 amino acids. Germline CDR1 and CDR2: ENHRY and SYGVKD. Trimming took off 3 bases at V and 1 base at J, with 13 bases between the two ends. Here the CDR3 reads CAISDQAEISYEQYF. The CDR3 coding sequence is TGTGCCATCAGTGATCAGGCAGAGATTTCCTACGAGCAGTACTTC.

This clonotype was picked up many times. The chain employs TRBV6-5 and TRBJ2-3, with D perhaps matching TRBD1 (6 bases). CDR1 is MNHEY and CDR2 is SVGAGI in the germline V gene. This CDR3 spans 15 amino acids. V gave up 0 bases and J gave up 2 bases, with 9 bases separating them. The CDR3 region has the DNA TGTGCCAGCAGTTACTCACAGGGCTACACAGATACGCAGTATTTT. It codes for CASSYSQGYTDTQYF.

The V call is TRBV12-3 or TRBV12-4, the J call TRBJ1-4; TRBD1 matches at 7 bases. V lost 2 bases and J lost 7; bases outside the gene matches: 4. CDR3 length: 14 amino acids. CDR3 nucleotides: TGTGCCAGCAGTTTATCAGGGGGAGGTGAAAAACTGTTTTTT. Amino acids: CASSLSGGGEKLFF.